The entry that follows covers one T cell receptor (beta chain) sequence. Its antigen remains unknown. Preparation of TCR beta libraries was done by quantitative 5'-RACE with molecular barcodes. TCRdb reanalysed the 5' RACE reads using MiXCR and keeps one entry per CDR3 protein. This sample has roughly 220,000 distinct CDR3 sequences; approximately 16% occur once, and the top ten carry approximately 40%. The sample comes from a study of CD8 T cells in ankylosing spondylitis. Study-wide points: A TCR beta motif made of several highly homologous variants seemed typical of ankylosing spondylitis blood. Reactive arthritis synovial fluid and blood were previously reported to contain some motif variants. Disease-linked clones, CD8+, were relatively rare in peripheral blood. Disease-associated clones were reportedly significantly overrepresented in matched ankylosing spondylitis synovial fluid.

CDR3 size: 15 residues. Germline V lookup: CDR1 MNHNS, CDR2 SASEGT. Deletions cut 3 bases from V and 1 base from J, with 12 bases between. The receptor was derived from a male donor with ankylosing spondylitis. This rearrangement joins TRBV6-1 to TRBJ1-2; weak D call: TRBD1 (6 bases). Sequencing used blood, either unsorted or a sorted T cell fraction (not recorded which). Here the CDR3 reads CASSESPGVNYGYTF. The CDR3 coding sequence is TGTGCCAGCAGTGAGTCTCCAGGGGTTAACTATGGCTACACCTTC.